Following are 14 T cell receptor beta chains from one sample sequenced in a study of blood T cell repertoires in COVID-19. The data were produced by immunoSEQ multiplex PCR, yet TCRdb's version contains in-frame clones alone and is incomplete. The sample contains 50,000 to 65,000 clones, roughly 80% of which appear only once. Sequenced sample: peripheral blood. These receptor sequences come from a man between 65 and 85 years old with acute or convalescent COVID-19.

Turning to this clone: The junction departs from germline at one end; a sequencing error may be responsible. The gene calls are TRBV6-5 and TRBJ2-3; maybe TRBD1 (6 bases). There are 14 residues in the CDR3. Germline loops: CDR1 MNHEY, CDR2 SVGAGI. CDR3 DNA sequence: TGTGCCAGCAGCCGGACAGCTAGCATAGATACGCAGTATTTT. Translating it yields CASSRTASIDTQYF.

Only one count was recorded for this clone. The genes are TRBV7-3 and TRBJ2-1; a weak D match, TRBD2 (6 bases). This CDR3 comprises 12 residues. Germline V gene data show CDR1 as SGHTA and CDR2 as FQGTGA. V lost 2 bases and J 10 bases, leaving 9 bases between the germline ends. As DNA, the CDR3 is TGTGCCAGCAGCTTATATGGGAGGGAGCAGTTCTTC. Its protein product is CASSLYGREQFF.

DNA for the CDR3: TGTGCCAGCAGCCGGGCTGAGACAGGGACTTACTCCTATAATTCACCCCTCCACTTT. It codes for CASSRAETGTYSYNSPLHF. The rearrangement links TRBV3-1 (or the pseudogene TRBV3-2) to TRBJ1-6, with 7 nucleotides matching TRBD1. The trim removed 4 bases at V and 0 bases at J, leaving 12 bases unmatched. Germline CDR1 LGHDT, CDR2 YNNKEL (reference sequence). CDR3 length: 19 residues.

Ten or more counts support this clone. The chain uses TRBV12-3 or TRBV12-4 and TRBJ2-3; TRBD2 is a possible D gene (7 bases). Between the trimmed V and J ends, which lost 7 bases and 9 bases, there was a span of 14 bases. The CDR3 totals 12 residues. CDR3 amino acids: CASISRGRTQYF. DNA for the CDR3: TGTGCCAGCATTTCGCGGGGGCGAACGCAGTATTTT.

The rearrangement uses TRBV2 and TRBJ2-3, with 10 bases that match TRBD2. Per the germline V gene, CDR1 is SNHLY and CDR2 is FYNNEI. This CDR3 is built from 17 residues. V trimming: 6 bases; J trimming: 0 bases; junction bases outside the gene matches: 9. The CDR3: CASSQLRTSGSTDTQYF. CDR3 coding DNA: TGTGCCAGCAGCCAACTACGGACTAGCGGAAGCACAGATACGCAGTATTTT. Complete variable domain (other parts from reference TRBV2 and TRBJ2-3): EPEVTQTPSHQVTQMGQEVILRCVPISNHLYFYWYRQILGQKVEFLVSFYNNEISEKSEIFDDQFSVERPDGSNFTLKIRSTKLEDSAMYFCASSQLRTSGSTDTQYFGPGTRLTVL.

This clone has a handful of counts. CDR3 loop: CATSDTGGNEQFF. For the CDR3, the DNA is TGCGCCACCAGTGATACAGGGGGCAATGAGCAGTTCTTC. V and J are TRBV5-1 and TRBJ2-1; 8 positions match TRBD1. Germline values: CDR1 SGHRS, CDR2 YFSETQ. After removal of 9 bases from V and 6 bases from J, the junction contained 8 bases not matched to a gene. The CDR3 has 13 amino acids. Based on the CDR3 plus reference TRBV5-1 and TRBJ2-1, the full variable domain is KAGVTQTPRYLIKTRGQQVTLSCSPISGHRSVSWYQQTPGQGLQFLFEYFSETQRNKGNFPGRFSGRQFSNSRSEMNVSTLELGDSALYLCATSDTGGNEQFFGPGTRLTVL.

V is TRBV5-4 and J is TRBJ2-3; 11 nucleotides match TRBD2. This CDR3 comprises 17 residues. V shed 5 bases, J shed 0 bases, and the junction held 8 bases outside the gene matches. Germline V gene data show CDR1 as SGHNT and CDR2 as YYREEE (reference sequence). The CDR3 nucleotides read TGTGCCAGCAGTTCTAGCGGGGGGTCCACTAGCACAGATACGCAGTATTTT. It codes for CASSSSGGSTSTDTQYF.

The chain is built from TRBV19 and TRBJ2-2; 10 bases map to TRBD1. The CDR3 is 16 amino acids. After removal of 5 bases from V and 4 bases from J, the junction contained 7 bases not matched to a gene. Germline CDR1 and CDR2: LNHDA and SQIVND (reference sequence). In nucleotides, the CDR3 is TGTGCCAGTAGTCCCTCGACAGGGGGCTCCACCGGGGAGCTGTTTTTT. Its translation is CASSPSTGGSTGELFF.

The CDR3 sequence: CASSVGQGGNQPQHF. CDR3 coding DNA: TGTGCCAGCAGCGTCGGACAGGGAGGGAATCAGCCCCAGCATTTT. The rearrangement uses TRBV9 and TRBJ1-5; 8 bases match TRBD1. The CDR3 extends over 15 amino acids. Trimming removed 2 bases from V and 4 bases from J; junction bases left unmatched: 5. Germline V gene lookup returns CDR1 SGDLS and CDR2 YYNGEE.

The genes are TRBV5-1 and TRBJ2-1; a weak D match, TRBD2 (7 bases). Germline V lookup: CDR1 SGHRS, CDR2 YFSETQ. The germline V and J ends were trimmed by 3 bases and 7 bases, with 17 bases remaining between them. This CDR3 region has 15 residues. The CDR3 sequence is CASSYTAGGPNEQFF. The CDR3 DNA is TGCGCCAGCAGCTACACCGCCGGGGGGCCAAATGAGCAGTTCTTC.

V and J are TRBV2 and TRBJ2-3, with TRBD2 identical over 10 bases. Germline CDR1 and CDR2: SNHLY and FYNNEI. The CDR3 length is 15 residues. The V and J ends lost 4 bases and 3 bases, in that order; junction bases with no gene match: 4. The DNA for the CDR3 is TGTGCCAGCAGTGTCCTAGCGGGGGATACAGATACGCAGTATTTT. As protein: CASSVLAGDTDTQYF.

The genes are TRBV15 and TRBJ2-7, with a possible D match to TRBD2 (6 bases). The V end lost 2 bases, the J end lost 4 bases, and 21 bases lay between the germline ends. Germline CDR1 LNHNV, CDR2 YYDKDF (reference sequence). The CDR3 totals 17 residues. CDR3 in DNA: TGTGCCACCAGCAGACCGAGTACGGGAGTTACCCCATACGAGCAGTACTTC. Protein product: CATSRPSTGVTPYEQYF. Full variable domain (remainder filled in from reference TRBV15 and TRBJ2-7): DAMVIQNPRYQVTQFGKPVTLSCSQTLNHNVMYWYQQKSSQAPKLLFHYYDKDFNNEADTPDNFQSRRPNTSFCFLDIRSPGLGDTAMYLCATSRPSTGVTPYEQYFGPGTRLTVT.

This chain joins TRBV4-2 and TRBJ2-5; tentatively, D is TRBD1 (6 bases). CDR1 and CDR2 from the germline V gene are LGHNA and YNFKEQ. This CDR3 is 16 amino acids long. V lost 4 bases to trimming and J lost 2 bases, with 17 bases between them. CDR3 sequence: CASSLEGETGQETQYF. CDR3 bases: TGTGCCAGCAGCCTTGAGGGGGAGACGGGGCAAGAGACCCAGTACTTC.

The genes are TRBV18 and TRBJ1-1; 7 nucleotides align to TRBD1. The germline V gene encodes CDR1 KGHSH and CDR2 LQKENI. Germline trimming cut 4 bases from V and 5 bases from J; bases unmatched to any gene: 7. The CDR3 runs to 14 residues. The CDR3 spells CASSLNRGDTEAFF. The CDR3 bases are TGTGCCAGCTCACTCAACAGGGGTGATACTGAAGCTTTCTTT.